This T cell receptor (beta chain) was sequenced during a study of cytomegalovirus exposure and HLA in healthy donors. Trimming at V came to 6 bases and at J to 3 bases, leaving 8 bases not matched to a gene. Germline CDR1 SGHNT, CDR2 YENEEA. The CDR3 consists of 15 residues. Assay used: immunoSEQ multiplex PCR; TCRdb lists only in-frame clones, some missing. The sample has some 100,000 clones, around 88% seen once; the top ten hold about 1.8%. In regard to this clone: What it binds is unknown.

Study-wide results and limits: Altogether, some 170 TCR beta chains were recorded as cytomegalovirus-associated. For cytomegalovirus status, the classifier reportedly gave diagnoses with high specificity and sensitivity. The tendency of first-cohort TCR clusters to co-occur in the 120 validation repertoires was identified by a subsequent analysis. Most TCR sequences showed up rarely, but some public TCRs showed up in many donors.

The sample consisted of PBMCs. This clonotype originated in a man between 18 and 35 years old in good health and CMV-seronegative. The V and J genes are TRBV11-3 and TRBJ2-1; 7 nucleotides match TRBD1. CDR3: CASSLPGQYYNEQFF. Written as DNA, the CDR3 is TGTGCCAGCAGTTTACCGGGACAGTACTACAATGAGCAGTTCTTC.